The clone carrying this T cell receptor (beta chain) showed up many times. The antigen is unknown. This record belongs to a study of T cell clonality in common variable immunodeficiency. Findings and limits, study-wide: In common variable immunodeficiency, TCR beta chains reportedly carried fewer deletions and N-nucleotide insertions. CVID subjects shared fewer TCRbeta clones than healthy controls did.

Assay used: immunoSEQ multiplex PCR; TCRdb lists only in-frame clones, some missing. The sample has about 21,000 clones, none seen only once. What was sequenced was peripheral blood mononuclear cells. This sequence originates from a human donor with common variable immunodeficiency.

The CDR3 bases that were read are TGTGCCAGCAGCTACGACAGTGCCTACGAG. This translates into CASSYDSAYE. The CDR3 in its entirety is CASSYDSAYEQYF. V is TRBV7-9 and J is TRBJ2-7; the D gene is possibly TRBD1 (5 bases). Read data end 3 residues before the CDR3 end; the end is taken from the germline J gene. Germline assignment: CDR1 SEHNR and CDR2 FQNEAQ (reference sequence). Trimming stripped 4 bases from V and 2 bases from J, with 9 bases between. CDR3 size: 13 residues.